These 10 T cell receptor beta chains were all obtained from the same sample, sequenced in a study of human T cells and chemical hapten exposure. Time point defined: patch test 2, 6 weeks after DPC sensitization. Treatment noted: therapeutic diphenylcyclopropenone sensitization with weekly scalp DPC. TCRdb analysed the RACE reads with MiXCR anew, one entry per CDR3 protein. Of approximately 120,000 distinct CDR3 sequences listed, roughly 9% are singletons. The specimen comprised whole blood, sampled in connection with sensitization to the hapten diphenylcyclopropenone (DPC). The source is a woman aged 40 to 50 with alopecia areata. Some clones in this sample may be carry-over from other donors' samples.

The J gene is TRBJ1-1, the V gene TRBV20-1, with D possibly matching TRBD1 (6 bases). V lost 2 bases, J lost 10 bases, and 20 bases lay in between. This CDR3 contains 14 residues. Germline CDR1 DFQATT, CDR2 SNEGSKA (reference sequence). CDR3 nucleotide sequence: TGCAGTGCTAGACCCGACAGGTTCCCAACTTCAGCTTTCTTT. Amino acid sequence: CSARPDRFPTSAFF.

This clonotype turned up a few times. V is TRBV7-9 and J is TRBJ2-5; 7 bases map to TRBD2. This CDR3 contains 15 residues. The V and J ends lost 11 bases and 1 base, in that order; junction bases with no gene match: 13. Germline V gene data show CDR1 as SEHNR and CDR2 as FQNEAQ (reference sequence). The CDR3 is CASRDGGGLQETQYF. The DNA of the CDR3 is TGTGCCTCGAGGGATGGCGGGGGACTCCAAGAGACCCAGTACTTC. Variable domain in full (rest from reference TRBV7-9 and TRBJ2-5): DTGVSQNPRHKITKRGQNVTFRCDPISEHNRLYWYRQTLGQGPEFLTYFQNEAQLEKSRLLSDRFSAERPKGSFSTLEIQRTEQGDSAMYLCASRDGGGLQETQYFGPGTRLLVL.

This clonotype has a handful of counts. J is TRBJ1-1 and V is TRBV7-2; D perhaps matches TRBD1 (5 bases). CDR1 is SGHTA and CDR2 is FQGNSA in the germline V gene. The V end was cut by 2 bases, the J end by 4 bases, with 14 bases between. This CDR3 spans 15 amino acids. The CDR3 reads CASSLLMARGTEAFF. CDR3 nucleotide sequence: TGTGCCAGCAGCTTACTTATGGCTAGGGGCACTGAAGCTTTCTTT.

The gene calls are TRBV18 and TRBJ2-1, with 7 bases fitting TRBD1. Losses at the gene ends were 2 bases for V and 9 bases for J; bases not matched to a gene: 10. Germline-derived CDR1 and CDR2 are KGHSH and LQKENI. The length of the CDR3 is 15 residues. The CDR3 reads CASSPYEQGTGEQFF. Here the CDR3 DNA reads TGTGCCAGCTCACCATATGAACAGGGGACGGGTGAGCAGTTCTTC.

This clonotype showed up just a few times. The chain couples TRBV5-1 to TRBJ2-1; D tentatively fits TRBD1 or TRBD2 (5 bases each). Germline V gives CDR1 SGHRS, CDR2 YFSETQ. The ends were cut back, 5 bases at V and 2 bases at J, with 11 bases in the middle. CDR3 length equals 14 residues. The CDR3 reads CASRRDGPYNEQFF. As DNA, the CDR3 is TGCGCCAGCAGGAGGGACGGACCCTACAATGAGCAGTTCTTC. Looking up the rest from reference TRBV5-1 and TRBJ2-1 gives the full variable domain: KAGVTQTPRYLIKTRGQQVTLSCSPISGHRSVSWYQQTPGQGLQFLFEYFSETQRNKGNFPGRFSGRQFSNSRSEMNVSTLELGDSALYLCASRRDGPYNEQFFGPGTRLTVL.

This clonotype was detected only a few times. The CDR3 loop reads CASSYPYDSGANVLTF. For the CDR3, the DNA is TGTGCCAGCAGCTACCCCTACGATTCCGGGGCCAACGTCCTGACTTTC. The chain employs TRBV7-9 and TRBJ2-6; no reliable D call. The CDR3 is 16 residues long. Trimming took off 4 bases at V and 4 bases at J, with 14 bases between the two ends. Looked up from germline, CDR1 is SEHNR and CDR2 is FQNEAQ (reference sequence).

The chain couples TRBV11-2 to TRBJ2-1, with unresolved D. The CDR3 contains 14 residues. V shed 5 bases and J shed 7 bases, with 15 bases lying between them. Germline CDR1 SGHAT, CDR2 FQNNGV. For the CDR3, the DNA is TGTGCCAGCAGCCAAGGTAGGGCGCGGAATGAGCAGTTCTTC. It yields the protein CASSQGRARNEQFF.

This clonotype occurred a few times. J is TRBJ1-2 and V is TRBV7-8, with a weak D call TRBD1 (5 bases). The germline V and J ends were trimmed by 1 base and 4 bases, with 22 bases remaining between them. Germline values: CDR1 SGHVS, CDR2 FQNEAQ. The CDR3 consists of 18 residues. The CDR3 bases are TGTGCCAGCAGCTTAGATCCGGCTCCAGGGACCGGAGGCTATGGCTACACCTTC. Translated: CASSLDPAPGTGGYGYTF.

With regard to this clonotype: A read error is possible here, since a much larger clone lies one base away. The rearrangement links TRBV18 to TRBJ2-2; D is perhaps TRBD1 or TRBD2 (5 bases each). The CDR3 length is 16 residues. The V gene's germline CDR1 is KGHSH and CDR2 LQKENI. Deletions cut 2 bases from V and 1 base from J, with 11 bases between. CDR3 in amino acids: CASSPAGAWNTGELFF. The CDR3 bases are TGTGCCAGCTCACCAGCCGGGGCCTGGAACACCGGGGAGCTGTTTTTT.

The CDR3 loop is CAWSGTGNEKLFF. The CDR3 bases are TGTGCCTGGAGTGGGACAGGGAATGAAAAACTGTTTTTT. This chain connects TRBV30 to TRBJ1-4, with TRBD1 matching 8 bases. Trimming at V came to 1 base and at J to 5 bases, leaving 0 bases not matched to a gene. Germline CDR1 is GTSNPN and CDR2 is SVGIG (reference sequence). This CDR3 has 13 amino acids.